The 20 T cell receptor beta chains listed next were all sequenced from one sample in a study of T cell responses to AZD1222 COVID-19 vaccine. The repertoire was sequenced with immunoSEQ multiplex PCR; TCRdb's copy has only in-frame clones and lacks some. Of over 130,000 clones listed, around 89% are singletons. The source material was peripheral blood, sampled on day 0 of AZD1222 vaccination. The origin of the receptors is an adult in good health.

This clone was seen only once. J is TRBJ2-7 and V is TRBV30; 16 bases fit TRBD2. Germline V gene sequence: CDR1 GTSNPN, CDR2 SVGIG (reference sequence). The CDR3 runs to 15 residues. The V and J ends lost 3 bases and 6 bases, in that order; junction bases with no gene match: 5. Written as DNA, the CDR3 is TGTGCCTGGAGCCGGGGACTAGCGGGAGGGCGCGAGCAGTACTTC. It is translated as CAWSRGLAGGREQYF.

This sequence joins TRBV6-5 and TRBJ1-1; D unresolved. Germline lookup yields CDR1 MNHEY and CDR2 SVGAGI. There are 11 residues in the CDR3. The V and J ends lost 5 bases and 4 bases respectively, with 5 bases between them. CDR3 amino acids: CASSTRTEAFF. CDR3 coding DNA: TGTGCCAGCAGTACCCGCACTGAAGCTTTCTTT.

The chain's CDR3 is CASSQDVDKLRAYTEAFF. For the CDR3, the DNA is TGCGCCAGCAGCCAAGATGTGGACAAGTTAAGGGCCTACACTGAAGCTTTCTTT. The chain uses TRBV4-1 and TRBJ1-1; D might be TRBD1 (5 bases). CDR3 length: 18 residues. Between the trimmed V and J ends, which lost 0 bases and 3 bases, there was a span of 20 bases. Germline assignment: CDR1 MGHRA and CDR2 YSYEKL.

The CDR3 sequence is CASSQGSRVWSTEAFF. The CDR3 DNA follows: TGCGCCAGCAGCCAAGGCAGTAGGGTATGGAGCACTGAAGCTTTCTTT. The rearrangement uses TRBV4-1 and TRBJ1-1; no reliable D call. The CDR3 consists of 16 residues. Trimming removed 1 base at V and 4 bases at J, with 16 bases between. Per germline, CDR1 MGHRA and CDR2 YSYEKL.

The rearrangement uses TRBV10-3 and TRBJ1-3, with TRBD1 matching 9 bases. The CDR3 is 15 amino acids. V gave up 7 bases and J gave up 0 bases; unmatched junction bases: 4. Germline CDR1 ENHRY, CDR2 SYGVKD. The CDR3 coding sequence is TGTGCCATCAAGGGGACAGGGAGCTCTGGAAACACCATATATTTT. The encoded protein is CAIKGTGSSGNTIYF.

The V and J genes are TRBV7-2 and TRBJ1-2, with D unclear. V lost 0 bases and J 2 bases, leaving 10 bases between the germline ends. The CDR3 length is 15 residues. Germline assignment: CDR1 SGHTA and CDR2 FQGNSA. CDR3 in amino acids: CASSLAKGPNYGYTF. The DNA for the CDR3 is TGTGCCAGCAGCTTAGCGAAGGGCCCGAACTATGGCTACACCTTC.

J is TRBJ1-6 and V is TRBV7-6; 9 nucleotides match TRBD1. This CDR3 is built from 14 residues. The germline V gene has CDR1 SGHVS and CDR2 FNYEAQ. After removal of 8 bases from V and 7 bases from J, the junction contained 6 bases not matched to a gene. The CDR3 DNA reads as TGTGCCAGCGGCCCGACAGGGGGGAATTCACCCCTCCACTTT. Translating it yields CASGPTGGNSPLHF. Filled out from reference TRBV7-6 and TRBJ1-6, the complete variable domain reads GAGVSQSPRYKVTKRGQDVALRCDPISGHVSLYWYRQALGQGPEFLTYFNYEAQQDKSGLPNDRFSAERPEGSISTLTIQRTEQRDSAMYRCASGPTGGNSPLHFGNGTRLTVT.

This rearrangement joins TRBV15 to TRBJ2-5, with 11 positions matching TRBD2. Germline V lookup: CDR1 LNHNV, CDR2 YYDKDF (reference sequence). This CDR3 contains 15 residues. Trimming took 5 bases from V and 1 from J; bases not matched to a gene: 3. Here the CDR3 DNA reads TGTGCCACCAGCCCAGGGACTAGCGGCCAAGAGACCCAGTACTTC. Encoded protein: CATSPGTSGQETQYF.

The gene calls are TRBV6-5 and TRBJ2-1, with TRBD2 identical over 10 bases. The V and J ends lost 10 bases and 7 bases, in that order; junction bases with no gene match: 10. The CDR3 extends over 14 amino acids. CDR1 and CDR2 (germline): MNHEY, SVGAGI. CDR3 DNA sequence: TGTGCCACCACCGGAAGCGGGAGGGCTAATGAGCAGTTCTTC. Translated: CATTGSGRANEQFF.

Points on this clone: An end of the junction differs from the germline gene, which may be a read error. The V call is TRBV3-1 (or the pseudogene TRBV3-2), the J call TRBJ1-2, with D possibly TRBD1 on 6 matching bases. CDR1 is LGHDT, CDR2 YNNKEL, per germline (reference sequence). There are 14 residues in the CDR3. The CDR3 reads CASSQKGGSGQPKF. CDR3 coding DNA: TGTGCCAGCAGCCAAAAGGGGGGATCCGGACAGCCAAAATTC.

V is TRBV4-1 and J is TRBJ1-2; TRBD1 matches 8 bases. Germline V gene data show CDR1 as MGHRA and CDR2 as YSYEKL. V lost 3 bases, J lost 5 bases, and 8 bases stayed unmatched. The CDR3 contains 15 residues. The CDR3 spells CASSHPSDRVYGYTF. DNA for the CDR3: TGCGCCAGCAGCCACCCCTCGGACAGGGTGTATGGCTACACCTTC.

The chain combines TRBV5-1 with TRBJ2-2; 10 bases map to TRBD2. Germline CDR1 SGHRS, CDR2 YFSETQ. With V trimmed by 2 bases and J by 4 bases, 8 bases remained unmatched. The CDR3 consists of 17 residues. In nucleotides, the CDR3 is TGCGCCAGCAGCTTAGAGCCGGGACTAGCGAGCACCGGGGAGCTGTTTTTT. It specifies CASSLEPGLASTGELFF. The whole variable domain, remainder taken from reference TRBV5-1 and TRBJ2-2, is KAGVTQTPRYLIKTRGQQVTLSCSPISGHRSVSWYQQTPGQGLQFLFEYFSETQRNKGNFPGRFSGRQFSNSRSEMNVSTLELGDSALYLCASSLEPGLASTGELFFGEGSRLTVL.

V and J are TRBV6-1 and TRBJ1-4; 7 bases line up with TRBD1. Per germline, CDR1 MNHNS and CDR2 SASEGT. The length of the CDR3 is 18 residues. V dropped 0 bases and J dropped 6; count of bases not matched to a gene: 13. The CDR3 DNA sequence: TGTGCCAGCAGTGAAGCGCTTTGGATTACAGGGGATGATGAAAAACTGTTTTTT. Residues: CASSEALWITGDDEKLFF.

J is TRBJ1-2 and V is TRBV7-9; TRBD1 aligns across 10 bases. The V and J ends lost 3 bases and 4 bases, in that order; junction bases with no gene match: 8. Germline lookup yields CDR1 SEHNR and CDR2 FQNEAQ (reference sequence). The CDR3 extends over 16 amino acids. The CDR3 nucleotides read TGTGCCAGCAGCTTGACAGGGGGCGCGTTCTCCTATGGCTACACCTTC. This codes for CASSLTGGAFSYGYTF.

V gene TRBV6-5 combines with J gene TRBJ1-2; 8 bases agree with TRBD1. The CDR3 is 15 residues long. The junction had 8 bases not matched to a gene; V was cut back by 5 bases and J by 3 bases. Germline lookup yields CDR1 MNHEY and CDR2 SVGAGI. The CDR3 DNA reads as TGTGCCAGCAGTAAATCCGGGACAGGATACTATGGCTACACCTTC. It specifies CASSKSGTGYYGYTF.

The V gene is TRBV5-6, the J gene TRBJ1-3; 8 bases line up with TRBD1. The ends lost 0 bases at V and 0 bases at J; junction bases unmatched: 5. The CDR3 sequence is 17 residues long. Germline V gives CDR1 SGHDT, CDR2 YYEEEE. As DNA, the CDR3 is TGTGCCAGCAGCTTGGGGACAGGGATATTCTCTGGAAACACCATATATTTT. Translation gives CASSLGTGIFSGNTIYF.

The J gene is TRBJ2-3, the V gene TRBV7-2, with a weak D call TRBD2 (5 bases). This CDR3 region has 15 residues. Germline V CDR1 and CDR2: SGHTA, FQGNSA. Trimming stripped 1 base from V and 4 bases from J, with 12 bases between. The CDR3 protein is CASSLVIPGADTQYF. Written as DNA, the CDR3 is TGTGCCAGCAGCTTAGTTATCCCCGGGGCAGATACGCAGTATTTT.

The CDR3: CASGMDGSSNQPQHF. The CDR3 DNA follows: TGTGCCAGCGGCATGGACGGTAGTAGCAATCAGCCCCAGCATTTT. The V gene is TRBV6-6, the J gene TRBJ1-5, with D unresolved. Trimming took off 8 bases at V and 0 bases at J, with 14 bases between the two ends. The CDR3 consists of 15 residues. CDR1 is MNHNY and CDR2 is SVGAGI in the germline V gene (reference sequence).

Here the CDR3 DNA reads TGTGCCAGCAGTCGGACTCTCGGGAAAAACGGGGAGCTGTTTTTT. Its protein is CASSRTLGKNGELFF. The J gene is TRBJ2-2, the V gene TRBV11-1; D possibly corresponds to TRBD2 (5 bases). From germline, CDR1 is SGHAT and CDR2 FQDESV (reference sequence). Trimming took 6 bases from V and 7 from J, leaving 18 bases between them. This CDR3 contains 15 residues.

The chain employs TRBV5-6 and TRBJ2-1; no clear D gene. The germline V gene has CDR1 SGHDT and CDR2 YYEEEE. This CDR3 is 16 amino acids long. V was pared by 0 bases and J by 4 bases, with 14 bases between. DNA for the CDR3: TGTGCCAGCAGCTTGGACGCTCCGAACTTGTACAATGAGCAGTTCTTC. It yields the protein CASSLDAPNLYNEQFF.